This is a list of T cell receptor beta chains from one sample in a study of T cell responses to AZD1222 COVID-19 vaccine. The table came from immunoSEQ multiplex PCR; TCRdb's copy has only in-frame clones and leaves some out. The repertoire consists of over 120,000 clones, with 70% to 90% occurring once and the leading ten covering roughly 8%. The starting material was peripheral blood, obtained on day 0 of AZD1222 vaccination. These TCRs come from an adult in good health. Both conserved end residues are part of each CDR3. The D gene is left open where the match is weak. Clone size appears in some rows only: once, few, many, or a class for an expanded clone.

few	NA	TRBV20-1	TRBJ1-2	TGCAGTGCCCAAACAGGTTATGGCTACACCTTC	CSAQTGYGYTF
NA	TRBD2	TRBV28	TRBJ2-5	TGTGCCAGCAGTTTATTCCCAGCGGGGGGGGAGACCCAGTACTTC	CASSLFPAGGETQYF
NA	NA	TRBV5-1	TRBJ1-2	TGCGCCAGCAGTGGGGACACGCTAGAGAGGCCATATGGCTACACCTTC	CASSGDTLERPYGYTF
NA	TRBD2	TRBV18	TRBJ2-5	TGTGCCAGCTCACCAGAGCCGGGACTAGCGTACCAAGAGACCCAGTACTTC	CASSPEPGLAYQETQYF
NA	TRBD1	TRBV5-1	TRBJ2-2	TGCGCCAGCAGCTTGGCCGGACAGGGGTACACCGGGGAGCTGTTTTTT	CASSLAGQGYTGELFF
NA	TRBD1	TRBV11-2	TRBJ2-5	TGTGCCAGCAGCTTAGATGGACAGGGGGCAGAGACCCAGTACTTC	CASSLDGQGAETQYF
few	NA	TRBV19	TRBJ2-7	TGTGCCAGTAGTGTCCTTTTACAAGGCGAGCAGTACTTC	CASSVLLQGEQYF
once	NA	TRBV2	TRBJ2-1	TGTGCCAGCAGTGAAGCTTGGAGGACTGCCTACAATGAGCAGTTCTTC	CASSEAWRTAYNEQFF
NA	NA	TRBV10-3	TRBJ1-2	TGTGCCATCAGTGAACCCCCTGGGCAGCGAGTCGGGTATGGCTACACCTTC	CAISEPPGQRVGYGYTF
NA	NA	TRBV2	TRBJ2-7	TGTGCCAGCAGTGGAGGCTCCTCCTACGAGCAGTACTTC	CASSGGSSYEQYF
NA	NA	TRBV6-1	TRBJ2-2	TGTGCCAGCAGTGCCCAGGAATACCTTGTAAAATCCGGGGAGCTGTTTTTT	CASSAQEYLVKSGELFF
NA	NA	TRBV19	TRBJ1-2	TGTGCCAGTACCCCTCCGGCCGGGGGCTATGGCTACACCTTC	CASTPPAGGYGYTF
NA	NA	TRBV19	TRBJ1-2	TGTGCCAGTAGTACTTGGCCGGGGGGAGGCGGTGGCTACACCTTC	CASSTWPGGGGGYTF
NA	TRBD1	TRBV30	TRBJ1-3	TGTGCCTGGAATCGCCCGGGACAGAAAAACACCATATATTTT	CAWNRPGQKNTIYF
once	NA	TRBV4-1	TRBJ2-2	TGCGCCACTACCCCAAGGGGGAGCGGACCCACCACCGGGGAGCTGTTTTTT	CATTPRGSGPTTGELFF
NA	TRBD1	TRBV10-1	TRBJ1-2	TGCGCCAGCAGTGAGACAGGGGGCTATGGCTACACCTTC	CASSETGGYGYTF